Each of the 25 T cell receptor beta chains below was sequenced from the same sample in a study of blood T cell repertoires in COVID-19 (dated by TCRdb to about 2020). The method behind the library was the immunoSEQ multiplex PCR assay. TCRdb obtained this table from immuneACCESS and retained in-frame rearrangements with V and J assigned. These tables miss some clones; where compared with another copy, unresolved V genes account for less than half of the shortfall, and the remainder is unexplained. A total of 75,000 to 95,000 clones appear in this sample, around four fifths of them only once. The ten largest clones capture approximately 20% of the sample. Sequencing input: peripheral blood. These receptors were taken from a man at least 80 years old with active or convalescent COVID-19.

The V and J genes are TRBV7-9 and TRBJ1-2; no reliable D call. The length of the CDR3 is 11 residues. Germline CDR1 reads SEHNR; CDR2 reads FQNEAQ (reference sequence). The germline V and J ends were trimmed by 2 bases and 8 bases, with 6 bases remaining between them. In DNA form, the CDR3 reads TGTGCCAGCAGCTTACAGGTCGGCTACACCTTC. Translating gives CASSLQVGYTF.

The chain links TRBV28 to TRBJ1-1, with D maybe TRBD1 (5 bases). Germline assignment: CDR1 MDHEN and CDR2 SYDVKM. Trimming removed 11 bases from V and 5 bases from J, with 18 bases in between. This CDR3 contains 13 residues. CDR3 in DNA: TGTGCCGGGAAAAGCGGGGGGAATACTGAAGCTTTCTTT. Residues: CAGKSGGNTEAFF.

The gene calls are TRBV10-3 and TRBJ2-7; 10 nucleotides align to TRBD1. This CDR3 comprises 15 residues. V lost 11 bases and J lost 4; bases outside the gene matches: 14. Germline V gene lookup returns CDR1 ENHRY and CDR2 SYGVKD. The CDR3 is CASSPGGQGDYEQYV. In DNA form, the CDR3 reads TGTGCCTCCTCCCCGGGTGGACAGGGGGATTACGAGCAGTACGTC.

The chain combines TRBV5-1 with TRBJ1-5; the match to TRBD1 covers 7 bases. This CDR3 region has 19 residues. Germline values: CDR1 SGHRS, CDR2 YFSETQ. With V trimmed by 4 bases and J by 4 bases, 20 bases remained unmatched. CDR3 loop: CASSPLGPTGDGRNQPQHF. The CDR3 DNA sequence: TGCGCCAGCAGCCCCCTGGGGCCAACAGGGGATGGCAGAAATCAGCCCCAGCATTTT. The full variable domain, rest sourced from reference TRBV5-1 and TRBJ1-5, is KAGVTQTPRYLIKTRGQQVTLSCSPISGHRSVSWYQQTPGQGLQFLFEYFSETQRNKGNFPGRFSGRQFSNSRSEMNVSTLELGDSALYLCASSPLGPTGDGRNQPQHFGDGTRLSIL.

V is TRBV5-1 and J is TRBJ2-5; 10 bases fit TRBD2. The V gene's germline CDR1 is SGHRS and CDR2 YFSETQ. The CDR3 sequence is 17 residues long. V shed 0 bases, J shed 7 bases, and the junction held 12 bases outside the gene matches. DNA for the CDR3: TGCGCCAGCAGCTTGGCCCCGCTAGCGGGGGTATATGGGACCCAGTACTTC. Amino acid sequence: CASSLAPLAGVYGTQYF.

This chain connects TRBV7-8 to TRBJ2-1; 7 positions agree with TRBD2. Germline CDR1 and CDR2: SGHVS and FQNEAQ. The J segment lost 7 bases and the V segment lost 5 bases, leaving 20 bases of the junction unmatched. The CDR3 contains 18 residues. The CDR3, as DNA: TGTGCCAGCAGCCCGAGAAATCCGGGAGGTTCCCGGGGGAATGAGCAGTTCTTC. This gives the protein CASSPRNPGGSRGNEQFF.

The rearrangement links TRBV7-8 to TRBJ2-1; 9 bases line up with TRBD2. Trimming cost V 5 bases and J 10 bases; bases outside gene matches: 6. The CDR3 spans 13 residues. Per germline, CDR1 SGHVS and CDR2 FQNEAQ. The CDR3 is CASSPGLASEQFF. CDR3 coding DNA: TGTGCCAGCAGCCCGGGACTAGCAAGCGAGCAGTTCTTC.

The genes are TRBV10-3 and TRBJ2-5; perhaps TRBD2 as D (5 bases). V lost 6 bases and J lost 2, with 13 bases in between. The CDR3 extends over 14 amino acids. Germline V CDR1 and CDR2: ENHRY, SYGVKD. In DNA form, the CDR3 reads TGTGCCATCAGGAGGACTGCGGCACAAGAGACCCAGTACTTC. It translates to CAIRRTAAQETQYF.

V and J are TRBV9 and TRBJ2-3; D is possibly TRBD2 (5 bases). The V gene lost 3 bases and the J gene lost 6 bases, with 11 bases spanning the gap. The germline CDR1 and CDR2 sequences are SGDLS and YYNGEE. CDR3 length: 13 amino acids. CDR3 nucleotide sequence: TGTGCCAGCAGCGGGAGGCTAGGCGATACGCAGTATTTT. Its translation: CASSGRLGDTQYF.

The CDR3 nucleotides are TGCGCCAGCAGCTCCCTCGACAGGGCCACCGCATATGGCTACACCTTC. This gives the protein CASSSLDRATAYGYTF. V gene TRBV5-1 combines with J gene TRBJ1-2, with 7 bases that match TRBD1. Germline CDR1 SGHRS, CDR2 YFSETQ. The CDR3 has 16 amino acids. Trimming at V came to 3 bases and at J to 5 bases, leaving 13 bases not matched to a gene.

V usage is TRBV7-2 and J usage is TRBJ2-3; D is uncertain. V gave up 0 bases and J gave up 2 bases, with 9 bases separating them. CDR3 length equals 15 residues. Germline V gives CDR1 SGHTA, CDR2 FQGNSA. The CDR3 sequence is CASSLALGYTDTQYF. CDR3 sequence (DNA): TGTGCCAGCAGCTTAGCGCTCGGGTACACAGATACGCAGTATTTT.

This chain uses TRBV19 with TRBJ1-2; D may be TRBD1 (6 bases). CDR3 size: 13 residues. The V end was cut by 7 bases, the J end by 8 bases, with 17 bases between. Germline lookup yields CDR1 LNHDA and CDR2 SQIVND (reference sequence). The CDR3, as DNA: TGTGCCAGTAACCCCCGGACAGCCGGGGGCTACACCTTC. This codes for CASNPRTAGGYTF. Complete variable domain (other parts from reference TRBV19 and TRBJ1-2): DGGITQSPKYLFRKEGQNVTLSCEQNLNHDAMYWYRQDPGQGLRLIYYSQIVNDFQKGDIAEGYSVSREKKESFPLTVTSAQKNPTAFYLCASNPRTAGGYTFGSGTRLTVV.

The J gene is TRBJ1-1, the V gene TRBV10-2, with 9 bases identical to TRBD1. V trimming: 2 bases; J trimming: 11 bases; junction bases outside the gene matches: 9. Germline CDR1 reads WSHSY; CDR2 reads SAAADI. CDR3 length equals 14 residues. The CDR3 spells CASSEPGTGKAAFF. CDR3 nucleotides: TGCGCCAGCAGTGAGCCGGGGACAGGGAAGGCGGCTTTCTTT.

The chain links TRBV19 to TRBJ2-6; 8 bases fit TRBD1. The length of the CDR3 is 16 residues. CDR1 LNHDA and CDR2 SQIVND come from the germline V gene (reference sequence). Trimming cost V 3 bases and J 1 base; bases outside gene matches: 2. CDR3 amino acids: CASSIGQGSGANVLTF. CDR3 bases: TGTGCCAGTAGTATCGGACAGGGTTCTGGGGCCAACGTCCTGACTTTC.

This clone came up a few times. This chain connects TRBV6-1 to TRBJ2-2; possible D gene TRBD1, 6 bases. Germline V gene sequence: CDR1 MNHNS, CDR2 SASEGT. The V end lost 1 base, the J end lost 1 base, and 10 bases lay between the germline ends. The CDR3 length is 16 residues. The CDR3, as DNA: TGTGCCAGCAGTGAAGTTGGCAGGGGGAACACCGGGGAGCTGTTTTTT. It yields the protein CASSEVGRGNTGELFF.

CDR3 amino acids: CASSPQTEIYLDIEQFF. In DNA form, the CDR3 reads TGTGCCAGCAGTCCGCAGACAGAGATATATCTCGACATTGAGCAGTTCTTC. This sequence joins TRBV27 and TRBJ2-1, with D possibly TRBD1 on 5 matching bases. This CDR3 comprises 17 residues. Germline CDR1 reads MNHEY; CDR2 reads SMNVEV (reference sequence). V dropped 5 bases and J dropped 9 bases, with 26 bases sitting between them.

The rearrangement links TRBV6-6 to TRBJ2-7, with 7 bases matching TRBD1. The V segment lost 2 bases and the J segment 3 bases; nucleotides outside the gene matches: 7. Germline loops: CDR1 MNHNY, CDR2 SVGAGI (reference sequence). CDR3 length equals 15 residues. The CDR3 protein is CASSYQRQGYYEQYV. The DNA of the CDR3 is TGTGCCAGCAGTTACCAGCGACAGGGCTACTACGAGCAGTACGTC.

This clone occurred once. This chain uses TRBV28 with TRBJ1-3; TRBD1 is a possible D gene (6 bases). The germline gives CDR1 MDHEN, CDR2 SYDVKM. V was shortened by 6 bases and J by 0 bases, with 15 bases between the two germline ends. CDR3 size: 16 residues. The CDR3 reads CASSRGQLDSGNTIYF. The CDR3 DNA reads TGTGCCAGCAGCCGAGGACAGTTAGACTCTGGAAACACCATATATTTT.

This rearrangement joins TRBV5-1 to TRBJ1-1, with D unresolved. CDR1 and CDR2 from the germline V gene are SGHRS and YFSETQ. The CDR3 consists of 13 residues. V lost 0 bases and J 7 bases, leaving 10 bases between the germline ends. The CDR3 loop reads CASSLAGNFEAFF. The CDR3 DNA reads as TGCGCCAGCAGCTTGGCCGGTAACTTTGAAGCTTTCTTT.

The rearrangement uses TRBV11-3 and TRBJ1-3; D gene unclear. The CDR3 consists of 16 residues. In germline, CDR1 is SGHNT, CDR2 YENEEA. V lost 1 base to trimming and J lost 0 bases, with 10 bases between them. CDR3 DNA sequence: TGTGCCAGCAGCTTAGGTGGAGGGCTCTCTGGAAACACCATATATTTT. It specifies CASSLGGGLSGNTIYF.

The chain is built from TRBV7-2 and TRBJ1-6, with 8 bases that match TRBD1. The CDR3 is 12 residues long. Trimming cost V 9 bases and J 10 bases; bases outside gene matches: 5. CDR1 is SGHTA, CDR2 FQGNSA, per germline. The CDR3 sequence: CASRQGWSPLHF. In DNA, the CDR3 is TGTGCCAGTCGACAGGGGTGGTCACCCCTCCACTTT.

This clone was detected only once. The chain links TRBV2 to TRBJ2-7; possible D gene TRBD2, 6 bases. The CDR3 length is 15 residues. Looked up from germline, CDR1 is SNHLY and CDR2 is FYNNEI. V was clipped by 6 bases and J by 0 bases, with 15 bases between them. CDR3 sequence reads: CASSAGLTSSYEQYV. CDR3 sequence (DNA): TGTGCCAGCAGCGCGGGACTCACAAGCTCCTACGAGCAGTACGTC.

The rearrangement links TRBV21-1 to TRBJ1-1. TRBV21-1 is given as a pseudogene. The CDR3 runs to 14 residues. Here the CDR3 reads CASSKANKNTEAFF. In DNA, the CDR3 is TGTGCCAGCAGCAAAGCTAATAAGAACACTGAAGCTTTCTTT.

This rearrangement joins TRBV2 to TRBJ2-5, with D possibly being TRBD2 (6 bases). Trimming took 4 bases from V and 0 from J, leaving 12 bases between them. Germline-derived CDR1 and CDR2 are SNHLY and FYNNEI. The CDR3 covers 15 residues. CDR3 region: CASSGRDGYQETQYF. The CDR3 nucleotides read TGTGCCAGCAGTGGGCGGGACGGGTACCAAGAGACCCAGTACTTC.

This clone was counted a single time. The chain is built from TRBV5-1 and TRBJ1-6; no definite D call. V lost 0 bases and J 9 bases, leaving 10 bases between the germline ends. The germline CDR1 and CDR2 sequences are SGHRS and YFSETQ. The CDR3 runs 14 residues. The CDR3 sequence is CASSLVMAPSPLHF. CDR3 coding DNA: TGCGCCAGCAGCTTGGTTATGGCCCCTTCACCCCTCCACTTT.